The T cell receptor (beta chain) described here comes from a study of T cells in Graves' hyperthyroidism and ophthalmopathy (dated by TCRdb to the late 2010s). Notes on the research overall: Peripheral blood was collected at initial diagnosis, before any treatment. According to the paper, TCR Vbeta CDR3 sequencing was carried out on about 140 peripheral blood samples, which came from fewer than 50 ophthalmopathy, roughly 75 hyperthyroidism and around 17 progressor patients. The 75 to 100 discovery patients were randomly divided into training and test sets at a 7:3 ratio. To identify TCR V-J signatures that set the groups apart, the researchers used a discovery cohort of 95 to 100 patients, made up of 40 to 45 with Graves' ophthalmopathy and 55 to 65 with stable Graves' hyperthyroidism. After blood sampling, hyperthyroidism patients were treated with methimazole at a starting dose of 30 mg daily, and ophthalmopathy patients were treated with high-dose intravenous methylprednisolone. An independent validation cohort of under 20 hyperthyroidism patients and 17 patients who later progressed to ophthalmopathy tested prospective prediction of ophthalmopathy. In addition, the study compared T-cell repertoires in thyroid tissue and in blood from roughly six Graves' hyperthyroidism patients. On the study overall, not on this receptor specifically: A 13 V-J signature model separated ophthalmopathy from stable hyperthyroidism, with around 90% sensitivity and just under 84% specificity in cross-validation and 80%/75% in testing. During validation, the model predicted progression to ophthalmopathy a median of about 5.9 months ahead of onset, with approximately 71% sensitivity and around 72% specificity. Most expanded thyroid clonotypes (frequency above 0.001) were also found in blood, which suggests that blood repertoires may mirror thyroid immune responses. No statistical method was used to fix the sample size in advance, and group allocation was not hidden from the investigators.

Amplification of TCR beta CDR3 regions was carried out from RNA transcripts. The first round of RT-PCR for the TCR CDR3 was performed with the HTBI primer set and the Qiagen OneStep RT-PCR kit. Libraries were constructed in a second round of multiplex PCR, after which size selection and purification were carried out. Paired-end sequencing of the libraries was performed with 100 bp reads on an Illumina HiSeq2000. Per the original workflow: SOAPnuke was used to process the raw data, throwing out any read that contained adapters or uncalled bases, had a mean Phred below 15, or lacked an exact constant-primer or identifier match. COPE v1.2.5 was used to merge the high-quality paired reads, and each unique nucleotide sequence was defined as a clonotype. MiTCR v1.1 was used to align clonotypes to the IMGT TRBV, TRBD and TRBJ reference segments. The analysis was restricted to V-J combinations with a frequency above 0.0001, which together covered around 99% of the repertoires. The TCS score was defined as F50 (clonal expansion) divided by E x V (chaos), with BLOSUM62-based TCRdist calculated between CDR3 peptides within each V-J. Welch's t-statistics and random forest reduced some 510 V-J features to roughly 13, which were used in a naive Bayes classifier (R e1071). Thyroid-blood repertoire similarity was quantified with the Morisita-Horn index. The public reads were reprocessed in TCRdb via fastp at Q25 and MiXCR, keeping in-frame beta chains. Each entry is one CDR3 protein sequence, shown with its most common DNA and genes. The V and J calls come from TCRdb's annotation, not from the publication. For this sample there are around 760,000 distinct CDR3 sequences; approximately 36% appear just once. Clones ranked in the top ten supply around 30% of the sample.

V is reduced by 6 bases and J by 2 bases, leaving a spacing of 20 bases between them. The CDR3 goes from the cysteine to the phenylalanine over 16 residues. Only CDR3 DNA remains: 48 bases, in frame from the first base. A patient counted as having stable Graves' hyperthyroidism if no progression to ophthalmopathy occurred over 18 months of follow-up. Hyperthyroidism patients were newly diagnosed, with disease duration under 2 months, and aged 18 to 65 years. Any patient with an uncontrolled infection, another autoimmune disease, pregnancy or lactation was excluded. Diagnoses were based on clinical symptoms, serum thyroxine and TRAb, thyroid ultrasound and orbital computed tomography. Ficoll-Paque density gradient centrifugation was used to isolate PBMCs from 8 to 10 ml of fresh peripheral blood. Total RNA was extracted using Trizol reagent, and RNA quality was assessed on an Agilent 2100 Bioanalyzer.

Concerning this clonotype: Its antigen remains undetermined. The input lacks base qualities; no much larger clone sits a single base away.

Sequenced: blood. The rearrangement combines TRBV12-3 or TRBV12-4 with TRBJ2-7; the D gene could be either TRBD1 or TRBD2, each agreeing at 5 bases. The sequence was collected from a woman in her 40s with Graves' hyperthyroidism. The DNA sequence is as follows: TGTGCCAGCAGCGCCACCGGGACGGTGGACACCTACGAGCAGTACTTC. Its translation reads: CASSATGTVDTYEQYF.